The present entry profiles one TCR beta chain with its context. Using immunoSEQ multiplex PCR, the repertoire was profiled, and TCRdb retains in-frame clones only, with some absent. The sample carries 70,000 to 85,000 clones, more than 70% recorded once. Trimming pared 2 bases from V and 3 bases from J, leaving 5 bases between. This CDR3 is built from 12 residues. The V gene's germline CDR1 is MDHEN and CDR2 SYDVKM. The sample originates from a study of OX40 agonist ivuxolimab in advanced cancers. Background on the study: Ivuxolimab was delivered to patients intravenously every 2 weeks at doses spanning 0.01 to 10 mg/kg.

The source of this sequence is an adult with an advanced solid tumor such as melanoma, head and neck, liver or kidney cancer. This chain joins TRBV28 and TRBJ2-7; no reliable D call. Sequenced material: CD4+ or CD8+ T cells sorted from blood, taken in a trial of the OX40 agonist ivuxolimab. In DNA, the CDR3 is TGTGCCAGCAGTTTAAACAACTACGAGCAGTACTTC. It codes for CASSLNNYEQYF.